Listed here are 17 T cell receptor beta chains from one sample, sequenced in a study of cytomegalovirus exposure and HLA in healthy donors. The PCR made use of 60 Vbeta and 13 Jbeta primers. Generated by immunoSEQ multiplex PCR, the TCRdb table keeps only in-frame clones and is missing some. The sample has around 100,000 clones, under 85% seen once. Sequenced sample: PBMCs. The receptors shown here come from a middle-aged man in good health and CMV-seropositive.

This clone has only a few counts. The V gene is TRBV6-5, the J gene TRBJ2-1; 8 positions agree with TRBD2. The CDR3 totals 15 residues. Unmatched junction bases numbered 9, after V lost 7 bases and J lost 4 bases. The V gene's germline CDR1 is MNHEY and CDR2 SVGAGI. DNA for the CDR3: TGTGCCAGCAACCCCCTTCGCGGGAGGTACAATGAGCAGTTCTTC. Amino acid sequence: CASNPLRGRYNEQFF.

This chain connects TRBV6-4 to TRBJ2-3; D is uncertain. Between the trimmed V and J ends, which lost 0 bases and 2 bases, there was a span of 9 bases. Germline V CDR1 and CDR2: MRHNA, SNTAGT. There are 15 residues in the CDR3. This chain's CDR3 is CASSDSNRYTDTQYF. The CDR3 DNA reads TGTGCCAGCAGTGACTCGAACAGATACACAGATACGCAGTATTTT.

The chain carries TRBV15 and TRBJ2-7; unclear D gene. The V end lost 0 bases, the J end lost 4 bases, and 13 bases lay between the germline ends. CDR1 LNHNV and CDR2 YYDKDF come from the germline V gene (reference sequence). This CDR3 has 15 amino acids. The CDR3 region has the DNA TGTGCCACCAGCAGAGATCCTTCGTCCGTGTACGAGCAGTACTTC. Its translation is CATSRDPSSVYEQYF.

The J gene is TRBJ2-7, the V gene TRBV5-4; TRBD1 aligns across 7 bases. This CDR3 contains 17 residues. J was trimmed by 1 base and V by 4 bases; bases with no gene match: 14. CDR1 is SGHNT, CDR2 YYREEE, per germline (reference sequence). This chain's CDR3 is CASSIQGSQRRSYEQYF. The CDR3 DNA is TGTGCCAGCAGCATACAGGGGTCCCAGCGGAGATCCTACGAGCAGTACTTC.

The V call is TRBV28, the J call TRBJ2-1; 13 bases are a match to TRBD2. There are 15 residues in the CDR3. V shed 6 bases, J shed 8 bases, and the junction held 7 bases outside the gene matches. Germline lookup yields CDR1 MDHEN and CDR2 SYDVKM. In DNA form, the CDR3 reads TGTGCCAGCAGGGGAACTAGCGGGAGGGTAGATGAGCAGTTCTTC. Protein product: CASRGTSGRVDEQFF. Based on the CDR3 plus reference TRBV28 and TRBJ2-1, the full variable domain is DVKVTQSSRYLVKRTGEKVFLECVQDMDHENMFWYRQDPGLGLRLIYFSYDVKMKEKGDIPEGYSVSREKKERFSLILESASTNQTSMYLCASRGTSGRVDEQFFGPGTRLTVL.

The genes are TRBV7-9 and TRBJ2-2, with a weak D call TRBD1 (5 bases). The ends were cut back, 1 base at V and 5 bases at J, with 11 bases in the middle. CDR1 SEHNR and CDR2 FQNEAQ come from the germline V gene (reference sequence). The CDR3 sequence is 15 residues long. In DNA, the CDR3 is TGTGCCAGCAGCTTAGGGCAGGGAAGGACCGGGGAGCTGTTTTTT. Its protein product is CASSLGQGRTGELFF.

CDR3 in amino acids: CASSQVVGPGNIQYF. The CDR3 DNA is TGTGCCAGCAGCCAAGTGGTTGGGCCGGGGAACATTCAGTACTTC. The gene calls are TRBV14 and TRBJ2-4; perhaps TRBD2 as D (5 bases). The ends were cut back, 1 base at V and 7 bases at J, with 14 bases in the middle. Germline V lookup: CDR1 SGHDN, CDR2 FVKESK. This CDR3 region has 15 residues.

Note on this clone: Germline is not matched at one junction end, which may reflect a read error. The chain recombines TRBV2 with TRBJ2-5, with D perhaps TRBD2 (5 bases). CDR1 is SNHLY and CDR2 is FYNNEI in the germline V gene. The CDR3 has 14 amino acids. The CDR3 is CASTERGVKETQYF. CDR3 DNA: TGTGCCAGCACTGAACGGGGAGTTAAAGAGACCCAGTACTTC.

This chain connects TRBV7-8 to TRBJ2-2; D might be TRBD2 (5 bases). V lost 2 bases and J 4 bases, leaving 17 bases between the germline ends. The CDR3 covers 17 residues. Germline V CDR1 and CDR2: SGHVS, FQNEAQ. The chain's CDR3 is CASSLIARGPRTGELFF. Here the CDR3 DNA reads TGTGCCAGCAGCTTAATAGCGAGAGGGCCGCGCACCGGGGAGCTGTTTTTT.

This chain links TRBV6-5 with TRBJ1-1, with 8 bases matching TRBD1. The CDR3 sequence is 14 residues long. The J segment lost 7 bases and the V segment lost 6 bases, leaving 10 bases of the junction unmatched. Germline assignment: CDR1 MNHEY and CDR2 SVGAGI. For the CDR3, the DNA is TGTGCCAGCAGGAGCTCAGGGGGCGGGGGTGAAGCTTTCTTT. Translation: CASRSSGGGGEAFF.

V is TRBV15 and J is TRBJ1-2; 11 bases match TRBD1. This CDR3 is 15 amino acids long. Germline V gene data show CDR1 as LNHNV and CDR2 as YYDKDF (reference sequence). V trimming: 3 bases; J trimming: 4 bases; junction bases outside the gene matches: 4. Here the CDR3 reads CATSRRTGGAYGYTF. For the CDR3, the DNA is TGTGCCACCAGCAGGCGGACAGGGGGCGCCTATGGCTACACCTTC.

This clone was counted only a few times. Here the CDR3 DNA reads TGTGCCAGCAGTTACCCTAGCGGGACGGATTCTCTTACCTACAATGAGCAGTTCTTC. Its protein is CASSYPSGTDSLTYNEQFF. The chain uses TRBV6-8 and TRBJ2-1; 9 bases are a match to TRBD2. V lost 2 bases and J lost 2; bases outside the gene matches: 13. The germline V gene has CDR1 MNHGY and CDR2 SAAAGT. This CDR3 has 19 residues.

This chain uses TRBV9 with TRBJ1-1; 9 nucleotides match TRBD1. The CDR3 is 15 residues long. Losses at the gene ends were 0 bases for V and 4 bases for J; bases not matched to a gene: 4. In germline, CDR1 is SGDLS, CDR2 YYNGEE. The CDR3 is CASSVVSTGGTEAFF. For the CDR3, the DNA is TGTGCCAGCAGCGTAGTTTCGACAGGGGGCACTGAAGCTTTCTTT. Full variable domain (missing parts from reference TRBV9 and TRBJ1-1): DSGVTQTPKHLITATGQRVTLRCSPRSGDLSVYWYQQSLDQGLQFLIQYYNGEERAKGNILERFSAQQFPDLHSELNLSSLELGDSALYFCASSVVSTGGTEAFFGQGTRLTVV.

A single count supports this clone. This chain joins TRBV5-6 and TRBJ1-1; weak D call: TRBD1 (6 bases). Germline V gene lookup returns CDR1 SGHDT and CDR2 YYEEEE. V lost 0 bases and J 0 bases, leaving 6 bases between the germline ends. CDR3 length: 14 residues. CDR3 residues: CASSLGQVNTEAFF. For the CDR3, the DNA is TGTGCCAGCAGCTTGGGACAGGTGAACACTGAAGCTTTCTTT.

The chain links TRBV7-2 to TRBJ1-5; 7 bases are shared with TRBD1. Germline loops: CDR1 SGHTA, CDR2 FQGNSA. Losses at the gene ends were 4 bases for V and 7 bases for J; bases not matched to a gene: 4. CDR3 size: 13 residues. CDR3 coding DNA: TGTGCCAGCAGCTACAGGGGCCAACAGCCCCAGCATTTT. It encodes CASSYRGQQPQHF.

In this sample, this clone turned up once. The chain combines TRBV7-9 with TRBJ2-1, with 13 bases matching TRBD2. CDR1 SEHNR and CDR2 FQNEAQ come from the germline V gene (reference sequence). V dropped 5 bases and J dropped 8; count of bases not matched to a gene: 9. This CDR3 region has 16 residues. CDR3 sequence (DNA): TGTGCCAGCAGCCGGGGACTAGCGGGATGGATCGATGAGCAGTTCTTC. It specifies CASSRGLAGWIDEQFF.

The genes are TRBV7-9 and TRBJ2-3; 8 nucleotides agree with TRBD2. The CDR3 totals 14 residues. V trimming: 9 bases; J trimming: 4 bases; junction bases outside the gene matches: 9. Germline-derived CDR1 and CDR2 are SEHNR and FQNEAQ (reference sequence). CDR3 nucleotide sequence: TGTGCCAGGGCTCCACTAGCGGTCTCAGATACGCAGTATTTT. This sequence encodes CARAPLAVSDTQYF.